The 19 T cell receptor beta chains below all came from one sample that was sequenced in a study of T cell changes during pregnancy in multiple sclerosis. Assay used: immunoSEQ multiplex PCR; TCRdb lists only in-frame clones, some missing. The sample lists roughly 42,000 clones; about 89% were seen once. Sample: CD4+ T cells from peripheral blood mononuclear cells, taken before pregnancy. Every receptor here comes from a female donor with multiple sclerosis, enrolled in a pregnancy study.

The J gene is TRBJ1-5, the V gene TRBV5-5, with D hard to call. The CDR3 spans 12 residues. Between the trimmed V and J ends, which lost 2 bases and 7 bases, there was a span of 7 bases. Germline CDR1 SGHKS, CDR2 YYEKEE (reference sequence). CDR3 DNA: TGTGCCAGCAGCTTCTCAGGCCAGCCCCAGCATTTT. Protein: CASSFSGQPQHF.

The chain couples TRBV2 to TRBJ1-2; D uncertain. The germline CDR1 and CDR2 sequences are SNHLY and FYNNEI. Trimming pared 6 bases from V and 2 bases from J, leaving 7 bases between. The CDR3 runs 12 residues. The CDR3: CASRLTNYGYTF. The CDR3, as DNA: TGTGCCAGCAGACTAACCAACTATGGCTACACCTTC.

The gene calls are TRBV2 and TRBJ2-7; 8 nucleotides align to TRBD1. After removal of 6 bases from V and 4 bases from J, the junction contained 11 bases not matched to a gene. The CDR3 runs to 15 residues. The germline V gene has CDR1 SNHLY and CDR2 FYNNEI. CDR3: CASRSGQGKGYEQYF. CDR3 in DNA: TGTGCCAGCAGATCCGGACAGGGTAAAGGTTACGAGCAGTACTTC.

This clone was observed a handful of times. The V gene is TRBV4-2, the J gene TRBJ1-5; D not resolved. Germline V gene sequence: CDR1 LGHNA, CDR2 YNFKEQ. V was shortened by 4 bases and J by 5 bases, with 15 bases between the two germline ends. The CDR3 runs to 15 residues. The CDR3 DNA is TGTGCCAGCAGCCTCCGGGGTATGGGTGATCAGCCCCAGCATTTT. It translates to CASSLRGMGDQPQHF.

The chain is built from TRBV9 and TRBJ2-2; 7 bases fit TRBD1. V shed 5 bases and J 3 bases; nucleotides not matched to a gene: 7. CDR1 and CDR2 from the germline V gene are SGDLS and YYNGEE. The CDR3 sequence is 15 residues long. The CDR3 loop is CASSITGVYTGELFF. The CDR3 nucleotides are TGTGCCAGCAGTATCACAGGGGTTTACACCGGGGAGCTGTTTTTT.

V is TRBV4-3 and J is TRBJ1-6; TRBD1 agrees at 8 bases. The V and J ends lost 1 base and 8 bases, in that order; junction bases with no gene match: 7. Germline V lookup: CDR1 LGHNA, CDR2 YSLEER. The CDR3 contains 16 residues. The CDR3 loop reads CASSQGDQGADSPLHF. The CDR3, as DNA: TGCGCCAGCAGCCAAGGAGACCAGGGGGCGGATTCACCCCTCCACTTT.

The chain couples TRBV14 to TRBJ2-1, with D possibly TRBD1 on 5 matching bases. Trimming shortened V by 4 bases and J by 4 bases, and 14 bases separated the two germline ends. The CDR3 contains 15 residues. In germline, CDR1 is SGHDN, CDR2 FVKESK. CDR3 sequence reads: CASSRGPMGYNEQFF. Written as DNA, the CDR3 is TGTGCCAGCAGCCGGGGCCCTATGGGTTACAATGAGCAGTTCTTC.

The genes are TRBV5-8 and TRBJ1-5; 7 bases agree with TRBD1. V was clipped by 4 bases and J by 4 bases; unmatched bases: 5. The germline V gene encodes CDR1 SGHTS and CDR2 YDEGEE. The CDR3 has 14 residues. The CDR3 loop is CASSDHRGNQPQHF. The CDR3 nucleotides read TGTGCCAGCAGCGACCACAGGGGTAATCAGCCCCAGCATTTT.

This chain joins TRBV5-6 and TRBJ2-5; TRBD2 matches at 9 bases. CDR3 length: 15 residues. The V and J ends lost 0 bases and 4 bases, in that order; junction bases with no gene match: 4. Germline CDR1 reads SGHDT; CDR2 reads YYEEEE. CDR3 residues: CASSLGLRGGETQYF. The CDR3 DNA reads as TGTGCCAGCAGCTTGGGTCTGCGGGGGGGAGAGACCCAGTACTTC. Using reference TRBV5-6 and TRBJ2-5 for the parts outside the CDR3, the full variable domain is DAGVTQSPTHLIKTRGQQVTLRCSPKSGHDTVSWYQQALGQGPQFIFQYYEEEERQRGNFPDRFSGHQFPNYSSELNVNALLLGDSALYLCASSLGLRGGETQYFGPGTRLLVL.

The V and J genes are TRBV5-1 and TRBJ2-7, with TRBD1 matching 8 bases. This CDR3 spans 15 amino acids. Trimming cost V 0 bases and J 1 base; bases outside gene matches: 3. Germline V gene lookup returns CDR1 SGHRS and CDR2 YFSETQ. CDR3 in amino acids: CASSLDQGASYEQYF. Written as DNA, the CDR3 is TGCGCCAGCAGCTTGGATCAGGGGGCTTCCTACGAGCAGTACTTC.

V gene TRBV4-2 combines with J gene TRBJ2-2, with TRBD2 identical over 12 bases. This CDR3 has 17 residues. J gave up 7 bases and V 1 base, and 7 bases lay outside the gene matches. From germline, CDR1 is LGHNA and CDR2 YNFKEQ. CDR3 residues: CASSQGRLAGAGGELFF. DNA of the CDR3: TGTGCCAGCAGCCAAGGTCGACTAGCGGGGGCGGGCGGGGAGCTGTTTTTT.

The chain carries TRBV18 and TRBJ1-1; weak D call: TRBD1 (6 bases). Germline CDR1 is KGHSH and CDR2 is LQKENI. Between the trimmed V and J ends, which lost 4 bases and 0 bases, there was a span of 12 bases. The CDR3 totals 15 residues. The CDR3 is CASSLRTALNTEAFF. CDR3 in DNA: TGTGCCAGCTCACTCAGGACAGCGTTGAACACTGAAGCTTTCTTT.

This chain links TRBV27 with TRBJ2-7, with TRBD2 identical over 9 bases. The CDR3 sequence is 15 residues long. Germline V gene sequence: CDR1 MNHEY, CDR2 SMNVEV (reference sequence). The ends lost 6 bases at V and 1 base at J; junction bases unmatched: 7. CDR3 DNA: TGTGCCAGCAGCTTGTGGAGCGGGGGGTCCTACGAGCAGTACTTC. Encoded protein: CASSLWSGGSYEQYF.

CDR3 residues: CASSQDRGQGTWGAFF. CDR3 DNA sequence: TGTGCCAGCAGCCAAGATCGCGGCCAGGGGACGTGGGGGGCTTTCTTT. The V call is TRBV4-2, the J call TRBJ1-1; TRBD1 is a possible D gene (6 bases). V was trimmed by 0 bases and J by 11 bases, leaving 22 bases between them. The CDR3 contains 16 residues. Germline lookup yields CDR1 LGHNA and CDR2 YNFKEQ.

V and J are TRBV5-1 and TRBJ2-2, with D perhaps matching TRBD1 (5 bases). This CDR3 region has 16 residues. Germline values: CDR1 SGHRS, CDR2 YFSETQ. Trimming left V 0 bases short and J 2 bases short, with 11 bases between. CDR3 loop: CASSLGQTINTGELFF. The CDR3 nucleotides read TGCGCCAGCAGCTTGGGACAGACAATAAACACCGGGGAGCTGTTTTTT.

Here the CDR3 reads CASSLIGGSGGYVTGELFF. Here the CDR3 DNA reads TGTGCCAGCAGCTTAATCGGTGGTAGCGGGGGGTACGTCACCGGGGAGCTGTTTTTT. This sequence joins TRBV7-3 and TRBJ2-2; TRBD2 agrees at 10 bases. The length of the CDR3 is 19 residues. Germline V gene sequence: CDR1 SGHTA, CDR2 FQGTGA. V trimming: 1 base; J trimming: 4 bases; junction bases outside the gene matches: 12.

CDR3 nucleotides: TGTGCCAGCAGTAGAGGGACAGTCTATGGCTACACCTTC. This translates into CASSRGTVYGYTF. V and J are TRBV6-6 and TRBJ1-2, with 7 bases matching TRBD1. The V gene's germline CDR1 is MNHNY and CDR2 SVGAGI (reference sequence). The CDR3 runs 13 residues. The V gene end was trimmed by 5 bases and the J gene end by 4 bases; junction bases not matched to a gene: 4.

This clone was seen a few times. The V call is TRBV11-2, the J call TRBJ1-1; D is uncertain. CDR3 length: 13 residues. The germline V gene encodes CDR1 SGHAT and CDR2 FQNNGV. Trimming left V 1 base short and J 1 base short, with 4 bases between. The CDR3 spells CASSLGGNTEAFF. For the CDR3, the DNA is TGTGCCAGCAGCTTAGGAGGGAACACTGAAGCTTTCTTT. The entire variable domain, with the rest obtained from reference TRBV11-2 and TRBJ1-1, is as follows: EAGVAQSPRYKIIEKRQSVAFWCNPISGHATLYWYQQILGQGPKLLIQFQNNGVVDDSQLPKDRFSAERLKGVDSTLKIQPAKLEDSAVYLCASSLGGNTEAFFGQGTRLTVV.

The chain employs TRBV7-2 and TRBJ1-3; D ambiguous. There are 15 residues in the CDR3. The V end lost 4 bases, the J end lost 4 bases, and 14 bases lay between the germline ends. Per the germline V gene, CDR1 is SGHTA and CDR2 is FQGNSA. CDR3 DNA sequence: TGTGCCAGCAGCTACCAACGGGGTGGCGGAAACACCATATATTTT. As protein: CASSYQRGGGNTIYF.